The 23 T cell receptor beta chains below come from one sample, sequenced in a study of control samples from healthy donors and cancer patients. The repertoire was sequenced with immunoSEQ multiplex PCR; TCRdb's copy has only in-frame clones and lacks some. In the table there are under 75,000 clones, 90% of which are singletons. What was sequenced was PBMCs. These receptors all stem from a woman in her forties or fifties with colorectal cancer.

This chain links TRBV5-1 with TRBJ1-4, with D unresolved. V lost 5 bases and J lost 8, with 16 bases in between. Per germline, CDR1 SGHRS and CDR2 YFSETQ. The CDR3 contains 14 residues. The CDR3 DNA reads TGCGCCAGCAGGGCGGTCCAAGGTGGAGAAAAACTGTTTTTT. It encodes CASRAVQGGEKLFF.

This clone was detected only a few times. V is TRBV12-3 or TRBV12-4 and J is TRBJ2-1; D possibly corresponds to TRBD1 (5 bases). This CDR3 spans 13 amino acids. Trimming pared 6 bases from V and 6 bases from J, leaving 12 bases between. The CDR3 spells CASRQELLNEQFF. For the CDR3, the DNA is TGTGCCAGCAGACAGGAACTGCTCAATGAGCAGTTCTTC.

This rearrangement joins TRBV5-1 to TRBJ2-7, with D unclear. This CDR3 has 14 residues. Trimming took off 1 base at V and 2 bases at J, with 10 bases between the two ends. Germline V lookup: CDR1 SGHRS, CDR2 YFSETQ. CDR3 DNA sequence: TGCGCCAGCAGCTTGCAGCCTTCTACCTACGAGCAGTACTTC. This codes for CASSLQPSTYEQYF.

The chain is built from TRBV28 and TRBJ2-3; TRBD2 matches at 10 bases. V shed 8 bases and J 4 bases; nucleotides not matched to a gene: 0. The CDR3 is 12 residues long. Germline values: CDR1 MDHEN, CDR2 SYDVKM. CDR3 protein: CASGTSADTQYF. CDR3 coding DNA: TGTGCCAGCGGGACTAGCGCAGATACGCAGTATTTT.

The chain joins TRBV5-1 to TRBJ2-1, with TRBD1 identical over 8 bases. The CDR3 is made up of 15 amino acids. V trimming: 2 bases; J trimming: 0 bases; junction bases outside the gene matches: 1. Germline V gives CDR1 SGHRS, CDR2 YFSETQ. CDR3 sequence reads: CASSLQGDSYNEQFF. In DNA, the CDR3 is TGCGCCAGCAGCTTACAGGGGGACTCCTACAATGAGCAGTTCTTC.

This chain links TRBV12-3 or TRBV12-4 with TRBJ1-5, with D possibly TRBD1 on 5 matching bases. Deletions cut 3 bases from V and 5 bases from J, with 8 bases between. The CDR3 loop spans 13 amino acids. The CDR3 region has the DNA TGTGCCAGCAGTTTCTGGGGCTATCAGCCCCAGCATTTT. This codes for CASSFWGYQPQHF.

The chain has TRBV28 and TRBJ2-1, with 9 bases matching TRBD1. The CDR3 extends over 15 amino acids. Germline-derived CDR1 and CDR2 are MDHEN and SYDVKM. After removal of 7 bases from V and 6 bases from J, the junction contained 10 bases not matched to a gene. The CDR3 DNA follows: TGTGCCAGCAAAAGGGGGGGACAGGGTGGCAATGAGCAGTTCTTC. It specifies CASKRGGQGGNEQFF.

The chain joins TRBV19 to TRBJ2-2; no definite D call. Trimming removed 7 bases from V and 8 bases from J, with 14 bases in between. The germline V gene has CDR1 LNHDA and CDR2 SQIVND (reference sequence). There are 13 residues in the CDR3. This chain's CDR3 is CASTPTWLGELFF. In nucleotides, the CDR3 is TGTGCCAGTACCCCCACATGGTTGGGGGAGCTGTTTTTT.

This clone came up a few times. The V gene is TRBV7-9, the J gene TRBJ1-6, with 10 bases that match TRBD1. Looked up from germline, CDR1 is SEHNR and CDR2 is FQNEAQ (reference sequence). The junction had 7 bases not matched to a gene; V was cut back by 1 base and J by 13 bases. This CDR3 region has 15 residues. DNA for the CDR3: TGTGCCAGCAGCTTAGGGGACAGGGGATTCGGGCCCCTCCACTTT. Its protein product is CASSLGDRGFGPLHF.

The chain combines TRBV11-3 with TRBJ2-3; a weak D match, TRBD2 (5 bases). V was pared by 3 bases and J by 3 bases, with 10 bases between. Germline assignment: CDR1 SGHNT and CDR2 YENEEA. The CDR3 runs to 14 residues. In DNA, the CDR3 is TGTGCCAGCAGCTTGTCGGTAGCGACAGATACGCAGTATTTT. This sequence encodes CASSLSVATDTQYF.

The chain recombines TRBV4-1 with TRBJ1-3, with TRBD1 as a possible D gene (5 bases). The length of the CDR3 is 15 residues. The V gene lost 1 base and the J gene lost 1 base, with 8 bases spanning the gap. The V gene's germline CDR1 is MGHRA and CDR2 YSYEKL. CDR3 nucleotide sequence: TGCGCCAGCAGCCAAGGGGGGGATTCTGGAAACACCATATATTTT. This gives the protein CASSQGGDSGNTIYF.

The V gene is TRBV6-5, the J gene TRBJ1-2, with D possibly TRBD1 on 5 matching bases. The CDR3 loop spans 13 amino acids. The V gene lost 2 bases and the J gene lost 2 bases, with 6 bases spanning the gap. Germline V gene lookup returns CDR1 MNHEY and CDR2 SVGAGI. The CDR3 sequence: CASSYDRNYGYTF. In DNA, the CDR3 is TGTGCCAGCAGTTACGACAGAAACTATGGCTACACCTTC.

The chain carries TRBV7-3 and TRBJ2-1; D not certain. Deletions cut 5 bases from V and 7 bases from J, with 15 bases between. The CDR3 sequence is 14 residues long. Germline CDR1 and CDR2: SGHTA and FQGTGA. The CDR3 nucleotides read TGTGCCAGCAGCCCCCGGGTCCTCGGTAATGAGCAGTTCTTC. This translates into CASSPRVLGNEQFF.

This clone was recorded only once. The chain recombines TRBV28 with TRBJ1-2; D may be TRBD1 (6 bases). The CDR3 runs to 14 residues. The V end lost 6 bases, the J end lost 4 bases, and 15 bases lay between the germline ends. Germline V gene lookup returns CDR1 MDHEN and CDR2 SYDVKM. The CDR3 here is CASSPQQGPYGYTF. The DNA for the CDR3 is TGTGCCAGCAGCCCCCAACAGGGACCCTATGGCTACACCTTC.

The J gene is TRBJ2-5, the V gene TRBV28, with D possibly called TRBD1 or TRBD2 (7 bases each). This CDR3 has 11 residues. Germline loops: CDR1 MDHEN, CDR2 SYDVKM. V lost 9 bases, J lost 5 bases, and 10 bases lay in between. CDR3 sequence (DNA): TGTGCCAGTCAGGGGGGGGAGACCCAGTACTTC. It encodes CASQGGETQYF. The full variable domain, completed using reference TRBV28 and TRBJ2-5, is DVKVTQSSRYLVKRTGEKVFLECVQDMDHENMFWYRQDPGLGLRLIYFSYDVKMKEKGDIPEGYSVSREKKERFSLILESASTNQTSMYLCASQGGETQYFGPGTRLLVL.

The genes are TRBV7-2 and TRBJ2-3; TRBD2 matches 10 bases. Looked up from germline, CDR1 is SGHTA and CDR2 is FQGNSA. V dropped 3 bases and J dropped 3; count of bases not matched to a gene: 6. The CDR3 length is 16 residues. CDR3 sequence: CASSFGAGGPTDTQYF. The CDR3 DNA is TGTGCCAGCAGCTTTGGAGCGGGGGGGCCAACAGATACGCAGTATTTT.

The chain combines TRBV5-1 with TRBJ1-5; D remains ambiguous. Germline lookup yields CDR1 SGHRS and CDR2 YFSETQ. The germline V and J ends were trimmed by 7 bases and 4 bases, with 3 bases remaining between them. The CDR3 is 10 residues long. The CDR3 sequence is CASRNQPQHF. CDR3 DNA: TGCGCCAGCCGGAATCAGCCCCAGCATTTT.

The rearrangement uses TRBV3-1 (or the pseudogene TRBV3-2) and TRBJ2-5, with D hard to call. With 1 base removed from V and 3 bases from J, the gap between germline ends came to 6 bases. CDR1 is LGHDT, CDR2 YNNKEL, per germline (reference sequence). The CDR3 runs to 13 residues. The CDR3 DNA is TGTGCCAGCAGCCAAGGTGATAAAGAGACCCAGTACTTC. It is translated as CASSQGDKETQYF.

This chain connects TRBV14 to TRBJ1-6; D is unresolved. V was clipped by 4 bases and J by 3 bases, with 19 bases between them. Looked up from germline, CDR1 is SGHDN and CDR2 is FVKESK. This CDR3 region has 18 residues. The CDR3 nucleotides are TGTGCCAGCAGCCCCCGAGTAATTGGGGTGGGCTATAATTCACCCCTCCACTTT. Its translation: CASSPRVIGVGYNSPLHF.

This clone has just one count. The chain carries TRBV30 and TRBJ2-7; D possibly corresponds to TRBD2 (5 bases). V gave up 3 bases and J gave up 4 bases, with 13 bases separating them. The CDR3 has 13 residues. Germline CDR1 is GTSNPN and CDR2 is SVGIG (reference sequence). The CDR3 reads CAWSQGLKYEQYF. The CDR3 nucleotides are TGTGCCTGGAGCCAAGGACTTAAATACGAGCAGTACTTC.

This clone was found once. The rearrangement links TRBV5-1 to TRBJ2-5; 8 bases agree with TRBD2. With V trimmed by 4 bases and J by 0 bases, 5 bases remained unmatched. Germline assignment: CDR1 SGHRS and CDR2 YFSETQ. The CDR3 length is 15 residues. The CDR3 region is CASSKTSGYQETQYF. The CDR3 DNA reads TGCGCCAGCAGCAAAACTAGCGGCTACCAAGAGACCCAGTACTTC.

A remark on this clone: Within the sample, other DNA sequences also encode this same CDR3. The chain recombines TRBV12-3 or TRBV12-4 with TRBJ1-1, with TRBD1 as a possible D gene (5 bases). The CDR3 has 13 amino acids. Trimming took 1 base from V and 5 from J, leaving 8 bases between them. CDR3 in amino acids: CASSLVGGTEAFF. In DNA, the CDR3 is TGTGCCAGCAGTTTAGTGGGGGGGACTGAAGCTTTCTTT.

The rearrangement links TRBV5-1 to TRBJ2-7; a weak D match, TRBD2 (5 bases). In germline, CDR1 is SGHRS, CDR2 YFSETQ. Trimming took off 1 base at V and 0 bases at J, with 14 bases between the two ends. This CDR3 spans 16 amino acids. The CDR3 coding sequence is TGCGCCAGCAGCTTGAGCCTAGCCGCAACCTCCTACGAGCAGTACTTC. This codes for CASSLSLAATSYEQYF.